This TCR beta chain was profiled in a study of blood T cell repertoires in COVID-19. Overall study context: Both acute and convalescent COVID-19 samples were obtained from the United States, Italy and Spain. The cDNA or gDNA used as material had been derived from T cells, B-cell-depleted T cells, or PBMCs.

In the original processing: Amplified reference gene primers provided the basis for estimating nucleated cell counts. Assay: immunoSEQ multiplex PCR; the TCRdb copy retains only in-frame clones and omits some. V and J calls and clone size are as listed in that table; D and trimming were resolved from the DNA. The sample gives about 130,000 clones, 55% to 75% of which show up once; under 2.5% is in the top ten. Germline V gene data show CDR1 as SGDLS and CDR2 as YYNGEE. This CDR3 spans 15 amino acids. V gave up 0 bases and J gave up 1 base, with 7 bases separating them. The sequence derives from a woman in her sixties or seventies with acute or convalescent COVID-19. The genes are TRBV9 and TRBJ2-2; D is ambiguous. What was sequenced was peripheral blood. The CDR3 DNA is TGTGCCAGCAGCGTAGACCCAGTGAACACCGGGGAGCTGTTTTTT. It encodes CASSVDPVNTGELFF. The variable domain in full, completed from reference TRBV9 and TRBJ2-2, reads DSGVTQTPKHLITATGQRVTLRCSPRSGDLSVYWYQQSLDQGLQFLIQYYNGEERAKGNILERFSAQQFPDLHSELNLSSLELGDSALYFCASSVDPVNTGELFFGEGSRLTVL.